These 23 T cell receptor beta chains were all obtained from the same sample, sequenced in a study of control samples from healthy donors and cancer patients. Sequencing used immunoSEQ multiplex PCR; TCRdb keeps in-frame clones, though not all of them. The data hold about 160,000 clones, with about 94% observed a single time. The sample comprised PBMCs. The receptors stem from a man in his sixties with colorectal cancer.

This clone was observed once. The chain uses TRBV4-2 and TRBJ2-3; 9 bases are shared with TRBD2. This CDR3 is built from 16 residues. Trimming removed 0 bases from V and 6 bases from J; junction bases left unmatched: 7. Germline-derived CDR1 and CDR2 are LGHNA and YNFKEQ. In DNA form, the CDR3 reads TGTGCCAGCAGCCAAGATACGGCGGGGGGGTGGGATACGCAGTATTTT. Translated: CASSQDTAGGWDTQYF.

The genes are TRBV18 and TRBJ2-7, with D maybe TRBD2 (7 bases). Germline CDR1 and CDR2: KGHSH and LQKENI. The CDR3 length is 18 residues. The V gene lost 0 bases and the J gene lost 5 bases, with 23 bases spanning the gap. The CDR3 sequence is CASSPPPPGGTTSNEQYF. For the CDR3, the DNA is TGTGCCAGCTCACCACCGCCCCCCGGGGGGACAACTTCTAACGAGCAGTACTTC.

The CDR3 is CASSLGDRGLRGHGYTF. The CDR3 region has the DNA TGTGCCAGCAGCTTAGGGGACAGGGGGCTTCGGGGACATGGCTACACCTTC. The J gene is TRBJ1-2, the V gene TRBV7-2; 12 bases fit TRBD1. The CDR3 extends over 17 amino acids. Trimming at V came to 1 base and at J to 6 bases, leaving 9 bases not matched to a gene. From germline, CDR1 is SGHTA and CDR2 FQGNSA.

The V gene is TRBV10-3, the J gene TRBJ2-7; D is possibly TRBD2 (6 bases). The germline V gene encodes CDR1 ENHRY and CDR2 SYGVKD. Trimming removed 6 bases at V and 0 bases at J, with 15 bases between. The CDR3 extends over 15 amino acids. The CDR3 reads CAISLNGGSSYEQYF. The CDR3 nucleotides are TGTGCCATCAGCCTTAACGGGGGAAGCTCCTACGAGCAGTACTTC.

The chain uses TRBV5-1 and TRBJ2-7; a possible D gene is TRBD2 (5 bases). Germline V gene data show CDR1 as SGHRS and CDR2 as YFSETQ. Trimming shortened V by 4 bases and J by 7 bases, and 12 bases separated the two germline ends. The CDR3 is 12 amino acids. As DNA, the CDR3 is TGCGCCAGCAGCGTCCCGGGCGGGGAGCAGTACTTC. Protein product: CASSVPGGEQYF.

The V gene is TRBV21-1, the J gene TRBJ1-2; the table's D call of TRBD1 was not tested on the DNA. TRBV21-1 constitutes a pseudogene. The CDR3 is 12 residues long. The CDR3 DNA reads TGTGCCATCGAACAGGGGGCCTATGGCTACACCTTC. It translates to CAIEQGAYGYTF.

This chain connects TRBV6-5 to TRBJ2-7; 9 bases agree with TRBD1. The CDR3 runs 11 residues. J gave up 7 bases and V 10 bases, and 5 bases lay outside the gene matches. CDR1 and CDR2 (germline): MNHEY, SVGAGI. CDR3 region: CATDRGGEQYF. CDR3 in DNA: TGTGCCACCGACAGGGGGGGAGAGCAGTACTTC.

The chain links TRBV27 to TRBJ1-1, with a weak D call TRBD1 (5 bases). V was clipped by 6 bases and J by 4 bases, with 15 bases between them. The length of the CDR3 is 14 residues. Per germline, CDR1 MNHEY and CDR2 SMNVEV (reference sequence). The DNA for the CDR3 is TGTGCCAGCAGCCTGGGACGGTTGAGCACTGAAGCTTTCTTT. This gives the protein CASSLGRLSTEAFF.

The J gene is TRBJ2-1, the V gene TRBV5-8, with D perhaps TRBD1 (8 bases). CDR1 is SGHTS and CDR2 is YDEGEE in the germline V gene. The CDR3 extends over 15 amino acids. Trimming took off 2 bases at V and 3 bases at J, with 12 bases between the two ends. CDR3 bases: TGTGCCAGCAGCTTTACAGGGGGGGTCTACAATGAGCAGTTCTTC. The encoded protein is CASSFTGGVYNEQFF. Drawing the rest from reference TRBV5-8 and TRBJ2-1, the complete variable domain is EAGVTQSPTHLIKTRGQQATLRCSPISGHTSVYWYQQALGLGLQFLLWYDEGEERNRGNFPPRFSGRQFPNYSSELNVNALELEDSALYLCASSFTGGVYNEQFFGPGTRLTVL.

This chain joins TRBV18 and TRBJ2-5; weak D call: TRBD2 (5 bases). The germline V gene has CDR1 KGHSH and CDR2 LQKENI. The V gene lost 3 bases and the J gene lost 5 bases, with 16 bases spanning the gap. The CDR3 totals 15 residues. The CDR3 sequence: CASSPRPGKVETQYF. CDR3 DNA: TGTGCCAGCTCACCCCGGCCCGGGAAGGTGGAGACCCAGTACTTC.

This clone was detected only once. The CDR3 bases are TGTGCCAGCAGTTCGATGAACAGGGGTAGGAACGAGCAGTACTTC. Protein sequence: CASSSMNRGRNEQYF. This chain uses TRBV27 with TRBJ2-7; 7 nucleotides agree with TRBD1. This CDR3 contains 15 residues. The V segment lost 4 bases and the J segment 5 bases; nucleotides outside the gene matches: 11. The germline CDR1 and CDR2 sequences are MNHEY and SMNVEV (reference sequence).

The chain is built from TRBV11-2 and TRBJ1-5; no clear D. Germline V CDR1 and CDR2: SGHAT, FQNNGV. The CDR3 loop spans 15 amino acids. Trimming shortened V by 5 bases and J by 0 bases, and 11 bases separated the two germline ends. For the CDR3, the DNA is TGTGCCAGCAGCCCAGGCGGGGATAGCAATCAGCCCCAGCATTTT. As protein: CASSPGGDSNQPQHF. Filled out from reference TRBV11-2 and TRBJ1-5, the complete variable domain reads EAGVAQSPRYKIIEKRQSVAFWCNPISGHATLYWYQQILGQGPKLLIQFQNNGVVDDSQLPKDRFSAERLKGVDSTLKIQPAKLEDSAVYLCASSPGGDSNQPQHFGDGTRLSIL.

The chain uses TRBV4-1 and TRBJ1-5, with a weak D call TRBD1 (5 bases). This CDR3 contains 16 residues. The V end lost 0 bases, the J end lost 7 bases, and 16 bases lay between the germline ends. Looked up from germline, CDR1 is MGHRA and CDR2 is YSYEKL. The CDR3 loop is CASSQDQRGKFQPQHF. The CDR3 DNA follows: TGCGCCAGCAGCCAAGATCAAAGGGGCAAGTTCCAGCCCCAGCATTTT.

The chain joins TRBV3-1 (or the pseudogene TRBV3-2) to TRBJ1-1, with D perhaps TRBD1 (5 bases). The V gene's germline CDR1 is LGHDT and CDR2 YNNKEL (reference sequence). Deletions cut 0 bases from V and 1 base from J, with 15 bases between. CDR3 length: 17 amino acids. CDR3 nucleotide sequence: TGTGCCAGCAGCCAAGAGGGGCAGGGAAGGGGGAACACTGAAGCTTTCTTT. This encodes CASSQEGQGRGNTEAFF.

The chain links TRBV7-2 to TRBJ1-6, with unresolved D. Deletions cut 5 bases from V and 9 bases from J, with 17 bases between. This CDR3 comprises 15 residues. Germline CDR1 SGHTA, CDR2 FQGNSA. For the CDR3, the DNA is TGTGCCAGCAGCCTCCGGGGAGGGCCCACTTCACCCCTCCACTTT. The encoded protein is CASSLRGGPTSPLHF.

This sequence joins TRBV7-2 and TRBJ1-4, with D possibly being TRBD1 (6 bases). Trimming pared 3 bases from V and 7 bases from J, leaving 12 bases between. This CDR3 contains 14 residues. Germline assignment: CDR1 SGHTA and CDR2 FQGNSA. The CDR3 loop is CASSFGGMGEKLFF. The CDR3 DNA follows: TGTGCCAGCAGCTTCGGGGGCATGGGTGAAAAACTGTTTTTT.

The CDR3 DNA is TGTGCCAGCCGTAAAACAACTAATGAAAAACTGTTTTTT. This codes for CASRKTTNEKLFF. V gene TRBV2 combines with J gene TRBJ1-4; D remains unclear. Germline loops: CDR1 SNHLY, CDR2 FYNNEI. The CDR3 loop spans 13 amino acids. V dropped 8 bases and J dropped 0 bases, with 7 bases sitting between them.

Only one count was recorded for this clone. The J gene is TRBJ1-6, the V gene TRBV5-1, with a weak D call TRBD1 (6 bases). The ends were cut back, 1 base at V and 6 bases at J, with 14 bases in the middle. Germline-derived CDR1 and CDR2 are SGHRS and YFSETQ. This CDR3 is 16 amino acids long. The CDR3 DNA reads as TGCGCCAGCAGCTTGTCAGGGGACATCATTAATTCACCCCTCCACTTT. This codes for CASSLSGDIINSPLHF.

V and J are TRBV5-1 and TRBJ2-3; tentatively, D is TRBD2 (6 bases). This CDR3 comprises 16 residues. Trimming shortened V by 4 bases and J by 5 bases, and 20 bases separated the two germline ends. Germline V gene lookup returns CDR1 SGHRS and CDR2 YFSETQ. The CDR3 loop is CASSIPAGTGGDTQYF. CDR3 DNA: TGCGCCAGCAGCATACCCGCCGGGACCGGGGGAGATACGCAGTATTTT.

The chain combines TRBV7-9 with TRBJ2-5, with a tentative D call TRBD2 (5 bases). With 1 base removed from V and 9 bases from J, the gap between germline ends came to 18 bases. The CDR3 has 15 residues. Germline V CDR1 and CDR2: SEHNR, FQNEAQ (reference sequence). CDR3 region: CASSLESQAIGAQYF. CDR3 in DNA: TGTGCCAGCAGCTTAGAGAGCCAGGCCATCGGGGCCCAGTACTTC.

The chain's CDR3 is CASSVPTGGANTGELFF. In DNA, the CDR3 is TGTGCCAGCAGTGTACCTACGGGGGGCGCAAACACCGGGGAGCTGTTTTTT. The V call is TRBV27, the J call TRBJ2-2; possible D gene TRBD2, 7 bases. CDR3 length: 17 residues. Deletions cut 5 bases from V and 2 bases from J, with 18 bases between. Germline CDR1 reads MNHEY; CDR2 reads SMNVEV (reference sequence).

Written as DNA, the CDR3 is TGTGCCAGCACTATTCTAGCGGGACTTTACAATGAGCAGTTCTTC. Its protein product is CASTILAGLYNEQFF. This rearrangement joins TRBV7-9 to TRBJ2-1, with 9 bases matching TRBD2. The CDR3 length is 15 residues. Germline assignment: CDR1 SEHNR and CDR2 FQNEAQ (reference sequence). J lost 4 bases, V lost 7 bases, and 8 bases had no gene match.

A single count supports this clone. This chain's CDR3 is CASSQDRGGEGMSSPLHF. The DNA for the CDR3 is TGCGCCAGCAGCCAAGATCGGGGCGGTGAGGGAATGAGTTCACCCCTCCACTTT. This chain links TRBV4-3 with TRBJ1-6, with a weak D call TRBD1 (5 bases). Per the germline V gene, CDR1 is LGHNA and CDR2 is YSLEER. CDR3 length equals 18 residues. V lost 0 bases and J lost 9, with 21 bases in between.